This TCR beta chain appears in the sequencing data of a study of cytomegalovirus exposure and HLA in healthy donors. J was trimmed by 7 bases and V by 2 bases; bases with no gene match: 4. Germline V gene sequence: CDR1 MNHNY, CDR2 SVGAGI (reference sequence). The CDR3 extends over 14 amino acids. Comments on this clone: Its antigen is unidentified.

General study findings and limits: Indistinguishable V segments such as TRBV6-2 and TRBV6-3 were excluded. The study designated over 150 TCR beta chains cytomegalovirus-associated.

PCR used 60 Vbeta primers and 13 Jbeta primers. TCRdb's table, derived via immunoSEQ multiplex PCR, lists solely in-frame clones and lacks some. The data contain 150,000 to 200,000 clones, roughly 75% of them singletons. The chain is built from TRBV6-6 and TRBJ1-5; 8 nucleotides line up with TRBD1. This receptor was identified in a woman aged 40 to 50 in good health and CMV-seropositive. Sequencing input: PBMCs. The CDR3 loop is CASSYQGAGQPQHF. In nucleotides, the CDR3 is TGTGCCAGCAGTTACCAGGGGGCTGGACAGCCCCAGCATTTT.